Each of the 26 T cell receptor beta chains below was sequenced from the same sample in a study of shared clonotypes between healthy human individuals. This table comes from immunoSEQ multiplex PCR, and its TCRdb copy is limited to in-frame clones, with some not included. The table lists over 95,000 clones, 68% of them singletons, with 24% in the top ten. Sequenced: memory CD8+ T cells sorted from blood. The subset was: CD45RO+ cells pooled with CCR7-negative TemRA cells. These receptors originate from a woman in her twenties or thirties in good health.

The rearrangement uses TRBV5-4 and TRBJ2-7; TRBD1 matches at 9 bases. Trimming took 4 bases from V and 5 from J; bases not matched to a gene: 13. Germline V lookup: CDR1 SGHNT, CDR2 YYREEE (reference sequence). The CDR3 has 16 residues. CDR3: CASSLTTGGSIDEQYF. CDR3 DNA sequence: TGTGCCAGCAGCCTCACGACAGGGGGATCCATTGACGAGCAGTACTTC.

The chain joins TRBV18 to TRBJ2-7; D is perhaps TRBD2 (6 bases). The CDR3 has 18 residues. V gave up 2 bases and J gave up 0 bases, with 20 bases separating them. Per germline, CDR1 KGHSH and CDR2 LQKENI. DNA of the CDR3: TGTGCCAGCTCACCATGGGGCAGACCGGGACTCCGCTCCTACGAGCAGTACTTC. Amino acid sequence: CASSPWGRPGLRSYEQYF. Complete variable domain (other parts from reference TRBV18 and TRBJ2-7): NAGVMQNPRHLVRRRGQEARLRCSPMKGHSHVYWYRQLPEEGLKFMVYLQKENIIDESGMPKERFSAEFPKEGPSILRIQQVVRGDSAAYFCASSPWGRPGLRSYEQYFGPGTRLTVT.

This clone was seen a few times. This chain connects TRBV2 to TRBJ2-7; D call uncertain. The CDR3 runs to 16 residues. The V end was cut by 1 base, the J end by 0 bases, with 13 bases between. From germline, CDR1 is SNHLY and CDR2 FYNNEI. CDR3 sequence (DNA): TGTGCCAGCAGTGAAGGGTCGGCGGTACTCTCCTACGAGCAGTACTTC. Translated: CASSEGSAVLSYEQYF. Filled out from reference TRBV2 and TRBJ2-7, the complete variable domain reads EPEVTQTPSHQVTQMGQEVILRCVPISNHLYFYWYRQILGQKVEFLVSFYNNEISEKSEIFDDQFSVERPDGSNFTLKIRSTKLEDSAMYFCASSEGSAVLSYEQYFGPGTRLTVT.

The CDR3 DNA reads as TGTGCCAGCAGCCCGCGAACAGAGGAACCCACTTACGAGCAGTACTTC. Its protein is CASSPRTEEPTYEQYF. The rearrangement joins TRBV7-9 to TRBJ2-5; D call uncertain. The J call may not be correct, given that the DNA end is closer to TRBJ2-7. The length of the CDR3 is 16 residues. Germline V CDR1 and CDR2: SEHNR, FQNEAQ (reference sequence).

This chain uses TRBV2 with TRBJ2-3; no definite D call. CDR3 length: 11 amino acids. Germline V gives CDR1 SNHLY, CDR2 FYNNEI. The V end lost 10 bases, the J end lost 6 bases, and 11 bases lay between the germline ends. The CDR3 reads CANLNRDTQYF. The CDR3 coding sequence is TGTGCCAACCTGAATCGGGATACGCAGTATTTT.

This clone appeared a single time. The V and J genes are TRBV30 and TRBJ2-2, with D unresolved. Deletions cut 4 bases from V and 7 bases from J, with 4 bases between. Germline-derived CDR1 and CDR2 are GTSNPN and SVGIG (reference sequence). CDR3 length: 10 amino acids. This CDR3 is CAWNRGELFF. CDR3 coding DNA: TGTGCCTGGAACCGCGGGGAGCTGTTTTTT.

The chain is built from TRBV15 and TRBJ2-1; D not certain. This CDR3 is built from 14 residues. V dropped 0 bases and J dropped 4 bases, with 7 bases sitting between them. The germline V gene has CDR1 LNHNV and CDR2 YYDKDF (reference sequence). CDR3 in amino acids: CATSRDGWYNEQFF. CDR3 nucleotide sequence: TGTGCCACCAGCAGAGATGGATGGTACAATGAGCAGTTCTTC. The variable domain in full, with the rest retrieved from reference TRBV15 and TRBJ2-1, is DAMVIQNPRYQVTQFGKPVTLSCSQTLNHNVMYWYQQKSSQAPKLLFHYYDKDFNNEADTPDNFQSRRPNTSFCFLDIRSPGLGDTAMYLCATSRDGWYNEQFFGPGTRLTVL.

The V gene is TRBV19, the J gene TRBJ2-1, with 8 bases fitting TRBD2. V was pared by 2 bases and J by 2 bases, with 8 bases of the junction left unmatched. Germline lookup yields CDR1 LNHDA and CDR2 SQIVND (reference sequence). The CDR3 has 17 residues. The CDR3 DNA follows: TGTGCCAGTAGTATATATTCGGGACTAGGGGCCTACAATGAGCAGTTCTTC. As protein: CASSIYSGLGAYNEQFF.

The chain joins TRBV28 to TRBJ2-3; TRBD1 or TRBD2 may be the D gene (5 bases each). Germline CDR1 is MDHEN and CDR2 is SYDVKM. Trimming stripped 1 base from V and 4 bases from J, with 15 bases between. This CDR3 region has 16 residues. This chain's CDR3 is CASSLSVLGAADTQYF. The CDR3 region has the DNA TGTGCCAGCAGTTTATCCGTACTAGGGGCGGCAGATACGCAGTATTTT.

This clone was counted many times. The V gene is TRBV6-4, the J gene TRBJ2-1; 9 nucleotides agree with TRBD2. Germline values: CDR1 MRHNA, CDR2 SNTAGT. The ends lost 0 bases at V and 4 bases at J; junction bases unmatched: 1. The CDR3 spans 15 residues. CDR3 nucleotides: TGTGCCAGCAGTGACTCCCTAGCGGGGTACAATGAGCAGTTCTTC. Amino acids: CASSDSLAGYNEQFF.

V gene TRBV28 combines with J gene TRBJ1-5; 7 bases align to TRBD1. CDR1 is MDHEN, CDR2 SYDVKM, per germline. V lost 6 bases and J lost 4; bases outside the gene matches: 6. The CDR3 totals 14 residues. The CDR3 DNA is TGTGCCAGCAGCGAGACAGGGTGGAATCAGCCCCAGCATTTT. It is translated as CASSETGWNQPQHF.

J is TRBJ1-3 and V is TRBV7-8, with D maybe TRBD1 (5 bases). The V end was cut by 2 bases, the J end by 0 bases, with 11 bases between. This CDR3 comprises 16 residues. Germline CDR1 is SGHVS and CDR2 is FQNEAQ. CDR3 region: CASSLWGESSGNTIYF. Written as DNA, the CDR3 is TGTGCCAGCAGCTTATGGGGGGAAAGCTCTGGAAACACCATATATTTT.

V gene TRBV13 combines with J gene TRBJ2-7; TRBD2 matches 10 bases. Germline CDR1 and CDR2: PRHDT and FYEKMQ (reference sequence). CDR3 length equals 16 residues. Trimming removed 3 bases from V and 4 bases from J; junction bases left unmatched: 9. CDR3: CASSLYMGTSEYEQYF. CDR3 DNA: TGTGCCAGCAGCTTGTATATGGGGACTAGCGAGTACGAGCAGTACTTC. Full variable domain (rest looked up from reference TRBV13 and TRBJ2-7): AAGVIQSPRHLIKEKRETATLKCYPIPRHDTVYWYQQGPGQDPQFLISFYEKMQSDKGSIPDRFSAQQFSDYHSELNMSSLELGDSALYFCASSLYMGTSEYEQYFGPGTRLTVT.

CDR3 bases: TGTGCCAGCACCCCGGGCGGGGTTAGCGGGAGTCTGGAAGAGCAGTTCTTC. It yields the protein CASTPGGVSGSLEEQFF. This chain connects TRBV9 to TRBJ2-1, with TRBD2 identical over 9 bases. Germline trimming cut 6 bases from V and 10 bases from J; bases unmatched to any gene: 20. CDR3 size: 17 residues. Germline V CDR1 and CDR2: SGDLS, YYNGEE. The variable domain in full, with the rest retrieved from reference TRBV9 and TRBJ2-1, is DSGVTQTPKHLITATGQRVTLRCSPRSGDLSVYWYQQSLDQGLQFLIQYYNGEERAKGNILERFSAQQFPDLHSELNLSSLELGDSALYFCASTPGGVSGSLEEQFFGPGTRLTVL.

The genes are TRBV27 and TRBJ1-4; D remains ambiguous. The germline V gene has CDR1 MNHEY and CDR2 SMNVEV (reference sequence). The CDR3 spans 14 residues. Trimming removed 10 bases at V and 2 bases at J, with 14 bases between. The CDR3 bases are TGTGCCACCCGAGTCTTGGGGACTAATGAAAAACTGTTTTTT. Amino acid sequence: CATRVLGTNEKLFF.

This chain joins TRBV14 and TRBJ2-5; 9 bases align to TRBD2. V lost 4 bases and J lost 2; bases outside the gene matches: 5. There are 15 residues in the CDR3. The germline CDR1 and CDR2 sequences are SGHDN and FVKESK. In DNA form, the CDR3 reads TGTGCCAGCAGCCCCCGACTAGCGGTACAAGAGACCCAGTACTTC. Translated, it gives CASSPRLAVQETQYF. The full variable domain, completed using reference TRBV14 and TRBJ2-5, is EAGVTQFPSHSVIEKGQTVTLRCDPISGHDNLYWYRRVMGKEIKFLLHFVKESKQDESGMPNNRFLAERTGGTYSTLKVQPAELEDSGVYFCASSPRLAVQETQYFGPGTRLLVL.

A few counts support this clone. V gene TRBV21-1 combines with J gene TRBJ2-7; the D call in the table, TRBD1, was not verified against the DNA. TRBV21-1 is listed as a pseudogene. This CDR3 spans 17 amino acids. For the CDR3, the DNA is TGTGCCAGCAGCACGACCCCCTTGGGGGACACCCATTACGAGCAGTACTTC. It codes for CASSTTPLGDTHYEQYF.

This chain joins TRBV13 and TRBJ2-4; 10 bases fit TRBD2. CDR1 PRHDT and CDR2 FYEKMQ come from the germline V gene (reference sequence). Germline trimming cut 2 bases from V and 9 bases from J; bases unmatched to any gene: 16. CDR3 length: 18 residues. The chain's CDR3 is CASSLRGASGSPTGIQYF. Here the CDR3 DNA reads TGTGCCAGCAGCTTAAGGGGTGCTAGCGGGAGTCCCACAGGCATTCAGTACTTC.

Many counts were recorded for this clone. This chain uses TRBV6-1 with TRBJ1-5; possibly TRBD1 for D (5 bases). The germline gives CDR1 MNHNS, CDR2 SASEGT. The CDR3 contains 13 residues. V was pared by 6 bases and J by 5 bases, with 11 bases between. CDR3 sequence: CASSGEGHQPQHF. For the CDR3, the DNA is TGTGCCAGCAGCGGGGAGGGGCATCAGCCCCAGCATTTT.

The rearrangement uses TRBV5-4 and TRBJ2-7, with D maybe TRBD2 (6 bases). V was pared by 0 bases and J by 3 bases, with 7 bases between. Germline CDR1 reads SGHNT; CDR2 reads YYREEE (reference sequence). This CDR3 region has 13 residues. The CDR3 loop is CASSLGGGYEQYF. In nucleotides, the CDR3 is TGTGCCAGCAGCTTGGGGGGAGGCTACGAGCAGTACTTC.

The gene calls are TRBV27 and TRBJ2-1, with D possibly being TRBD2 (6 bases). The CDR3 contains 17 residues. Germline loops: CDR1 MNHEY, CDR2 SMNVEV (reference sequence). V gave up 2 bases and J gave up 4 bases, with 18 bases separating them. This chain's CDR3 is CASSLAPGTPLYNEQFF. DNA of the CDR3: TGTGCCAGCAGTTTAGCCCCCGGGACTCCCTTATACAATGAGCAGTTCTTC.

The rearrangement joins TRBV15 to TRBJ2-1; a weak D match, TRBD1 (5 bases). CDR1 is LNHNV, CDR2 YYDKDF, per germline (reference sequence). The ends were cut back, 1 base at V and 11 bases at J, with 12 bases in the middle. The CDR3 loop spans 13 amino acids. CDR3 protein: CATSRVQDKKQFF. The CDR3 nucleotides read TGTGCCACCAGCAGAGTGCAGGACAAGAAGCAGTTCTTC.

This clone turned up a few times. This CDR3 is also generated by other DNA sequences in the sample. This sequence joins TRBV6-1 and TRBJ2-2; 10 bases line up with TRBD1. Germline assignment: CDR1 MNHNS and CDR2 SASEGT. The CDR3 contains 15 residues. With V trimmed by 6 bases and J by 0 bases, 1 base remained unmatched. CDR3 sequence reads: CASRGQGSNTGELFF. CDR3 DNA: TGTGCCAGCAGGGGACAGGGGTCGAACACCGGGGAGCTGTTTTTT.

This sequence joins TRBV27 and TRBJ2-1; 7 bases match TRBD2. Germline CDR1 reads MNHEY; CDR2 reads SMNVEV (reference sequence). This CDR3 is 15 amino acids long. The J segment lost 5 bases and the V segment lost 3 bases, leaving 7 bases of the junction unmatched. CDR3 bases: TGTGCCAGCAGTTTTGGGCTAGCGGCACACAATGAGCAGTTCTTC. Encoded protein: CASSFGLAAHNEQFF.

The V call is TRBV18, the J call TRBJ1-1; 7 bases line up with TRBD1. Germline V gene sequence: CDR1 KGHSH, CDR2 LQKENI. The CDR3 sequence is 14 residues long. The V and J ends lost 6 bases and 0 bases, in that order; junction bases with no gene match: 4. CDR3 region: CASSRDRLNTEAFF. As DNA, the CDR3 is TGTGCCAGCTCCCGGGACAGATTGAACACTGAAGCTTTCTTT. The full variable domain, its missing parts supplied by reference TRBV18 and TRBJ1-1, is NAGVMQNPRHLVRRRGQEARLRCSPMKGHSHVYWYRQLPEEGLKFMVYLQKENIIDESGMPKERFSAEFPKEGPSILRIQQVVRGDSAAYFCASSRDRLNTEAFFGQGTRLTVV.

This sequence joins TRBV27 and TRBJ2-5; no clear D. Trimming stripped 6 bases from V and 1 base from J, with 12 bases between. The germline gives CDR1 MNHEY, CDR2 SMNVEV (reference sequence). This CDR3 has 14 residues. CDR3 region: CASSPHNPQETQYF. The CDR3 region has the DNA TGTGCCAGCAGCCCTCACAATCCCCAAGAGACCCAGTACTTC.